These T cell receptor beta chains were read from a single sample in a study of control samples from healthy donors and cancer patients. The repertoire was sequenced with immunoSEQ multiplex PCR; TCRdb's copy has only in-frame clones and lacks some. Here the sample spans roughly 92,000 clones, roughly 86% being singletons. What was sequenced was blood. The receptors were sampled from a woman in her forties or fifties in good health. Both conserved end residues are trimmed from each CDR3.

TRBV28,TRBJ2-7,ASSHQNAYEQY
TRBV4-2,TRBJ2-5,ASSLGTGVQETQY
TRBV5-6,TRBJ1-2,ASSTARGLDYGYT
TRBV28,TRBJ1-5,ASSLIRGNQPQH
TRBV6-5,TRBJ2-7,ASRLAGAASYEQY
TRBV5-8,TRBJ2-7,ASSLAGTGSHEQY
TRBV7-8,TRBJ1-3,ASSFGRRSGNTIY
TRBV4-1,TRBJ1-1,ASSQGGLGTEAF
TRBV28,TRBJ1-2,ASSLNQGEGNGYT
TRBV6-5,TRBJ2-2,ASSSLFAGEKELF
TRBV19,TRBJ1-4,ASSNRNRGRDEKLF
TRBV7-2,TRBJ2-1,ASSSTGTVANEQF
TRBV5-1,TRBJ1-2,ASSLQGNYGYT
TRBV2,TRBJ2-6,ASRERGSGANVLT
TRBV5-1,TRBJ2-5,ASHPRRASQETQY
TRBV28,TRBJ2-6,ASRTPASGANVLT
TRBV13,TRBJ2-5,ASSHIDRGRRETQY
TRBV24-1,TRBJ2-3,ATSPGATPSTDTQY
TRBV5-1,TRBJ2-3,ASSPQTGDADTQY
TRBV6-1,TRBJ2-5,ASSDGAGGQETQY
TRBV4-1,TRBJ2-3,ASSQDEGRSTDTQY
TRBV6-5,TRBJ2-7,ATKERGEQY
TRBV13,TRBJ1-5,ASSLGYAGAHSQPQH
TRBV7-9,TRBJ1-1,ASSAAPPGLMNTEAF
TRBV2,TRBJ1-1,ASSQRLTGRTEAF
TRBV4-1,TRBJ1-5,ASSQSPLGAGGSPRTDQPQH
TRBV7-9,TRBJ1-3,ASSLSPDFSGNTIY
TRBV18,TRBJ2-1,ASSPRRDSPYNEQF
TRBV6-2/TRBV6-3,TRBJ2-7,ASSLQGLVYEQY
TRBV2,TRBJ1-1,ASNLGGVVSKNTEAF
TRBV27,TRBJ1-2,ASSLLGGSGYT
TRBV7-2,TRBJ2-3,ASSLAGRGKTQY